This T cell receptor (beta chain) was sequenced in a study of OX40 agonist ivuxolimab in advanced cancers. On the study more broadly: Prior checkpoint blockade (anti-PD-1, anti-PD-L1 or anti-CTLA-4) was permitted; around 40% had it.

There are 14 residues in the CDR3. Deletions cut 0 bases from V and 2 bases from J, with 9 bases between. Only in-frame clones appear in the TCRdb table, and some are missing; sequencing was by immunoSEQ multiplex PCR. The sample lists some 80,000 clones, roughly 85% occurring once. Enrollment shut out patients with autoimmune disease history or systemic immunosuppression. Details on this clone: The target antigen is unknown.

Study results and caveats: Several nonresponders also turned out to have low normalized T-cell clonal expansion.

The material was CD4+ or CD8+ T cells sorted from blood, obtained in a trial of the OX40 agonist ivuxolimab. This TCR was recovered from an adult with an advanced solid tumor such as melanoma, head and neck, liver or kidney cancer. The chain couples TRBV5-3 to TRBJ2-7; TRBD1 might be the D (5 bases). TRBV5-3 is designated an ORF whose function remains uncertain. The CDR3 here is CARSLDGQTYEQYF. The CDR3 DNA reads as TGTGCCAGAAGCTTGGACGGACAAACCTACGAGCAGTACTTC.